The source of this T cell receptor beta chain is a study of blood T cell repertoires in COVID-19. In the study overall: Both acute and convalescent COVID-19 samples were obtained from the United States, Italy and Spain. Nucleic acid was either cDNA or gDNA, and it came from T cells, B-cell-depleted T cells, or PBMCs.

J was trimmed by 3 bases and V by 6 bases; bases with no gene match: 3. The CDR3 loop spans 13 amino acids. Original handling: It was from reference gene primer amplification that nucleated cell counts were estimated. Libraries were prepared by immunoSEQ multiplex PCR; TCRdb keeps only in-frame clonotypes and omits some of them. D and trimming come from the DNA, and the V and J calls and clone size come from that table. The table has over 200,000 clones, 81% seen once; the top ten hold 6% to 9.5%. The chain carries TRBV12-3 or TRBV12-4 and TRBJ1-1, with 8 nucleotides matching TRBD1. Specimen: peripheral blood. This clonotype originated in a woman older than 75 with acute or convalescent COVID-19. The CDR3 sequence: CASSRQGYTEAFF. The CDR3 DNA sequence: TGTGCCAGCAGCCGACAGGGGTACACTGAAGCTTTCTTT.